This is a list of T cell receptor beta chains from one sample in a study of control samples from healthy donors and cancer patients. Using immunoSEQ multiplex PCR, the repertoire was profiled, and TCRdb retains in-frame clones only, with some absent. Among under 200,000 clones, roughly 94% were seen once, and the ten largest hold approximately 15%. Sequences were obtained from PBMCs. These receptors were obtained from a man between 60 and 75 years old with colorectal cancer. Each CDR3 is given with its conserved first and last residue. The order of the fields is CDR3 length, V gene, J gene, clone size, D gene, CDR3 DNA, CDR3 protein. D genes are given only for firm matches. Part of the rows lack a size; the others show once, few, many or a class for expanded clones.

length: 16; V: TRBV7-2; J: TRBJ2-3; size: .; D: .; DNA: TGTGCCAGCAGCTTAAGGGGGGGCCTTAGCACAGATACGCAGTATTTT; CDR3: CASSLRGGLSTDTQYF
length: 16; V: TRBV2; J: TRBJ1-1; size: .; D: .; DNA: TGTGCCAGCAGGTCAACATGGGCCCATTTGAACACTGAAGCTTTCTTT; CDR3: CASRSTWAHLNTEAFF
length: 13; V: TRBV12-3/TRBV12-4; J: TRBJ1-2; size: .; D: TRBD1; DNA: TGTGCCAGCAGCTCGGGACAGGGGGTGGGCTACACCTTC; CDR3: CASSSGQGVGYTF
length: 15; V: TRBV30; J: TRBJ2-2; size: .; D: .; DNA: TGTGCTTCCCGAGTGGGGCAGGGCCTCACCGGGGAGCTGTTTTTT; CDR3: CASRVGQGLTGELFF
length: 14; V: TRBV5-1; J: TRBJ2-1; size: once; D: TRBD1; DNA: TGCGCCAGCAGCTTCGGGACAGGGGGAGGTGAGCAGTTCTTC; CDR3: CASSFGTGGGEQFF
length: 15; V: TRBV5-6; J: TRBJ2-1; size: .; D: .; DNA: TGTGCCAGCAGCAGGGGGGCCTTACCGGGCAATGAGCAGTTCTTC; CDR3: CASSRGALPGNEQFF
length: 14; V: TRBV19; J: TRBJ1-3; size: once; D: .; DNA: TGTGCCAGTATTGGAGGGCGGGCTGGAAACACCATATATTTT; CDR3: CASIGGRAGNTIYF
length: 16; V: TRBV5-1; J: TRBJ1-6; size: .; D: TRBD1; DNA: TGCGCCAGCAGCCCCGAGGACAGGGGGTATAATTCACCCCTCCACTTT; CDR3: CASSPEDRGYNSPLHF
length: 16; V: TRBV28; J: TRBJ1-1; size: .; D: TRBD1; DNA: TGTGCCAGCAGTCCTGCCGGGACAGCTGTGAACACTGAAGCTTTCTTT; CDR3: CASSPAGTAVNTEAFF
length: 17; V: TRBV6-2/TRBV6-3; J: TRBJ2-5; size: .; D: .; DNA: TGTGCCAGCAGCCGTGGCGGGGTAGTCCCCGGCCGGGAGACCCAGTACTTC; CDR3: CASSRGGVVPGRETQYF
length: 12; V: TRBV28; J: TRBJ1-1; size: .; D: .; DNA: TGTGCCAGCAGTTTAGGTGGACTCAGAACTTTCTTT; CDR3: CASSLGGLRTFF
length: 15; V: TRBV7-7; J: TRBJ2-6; size: .; D: .; DNA: TGTGCCAGCAGCTTAGACACCTCTGGGGCCAACGTCCTGACTTTC; CDR3: CASSLDTSGANVLTF
length: 14; V: TRBV11-2; J: TRBJ2-7; size: once; D: .; DNA: TGTGCCAGCAGCCCCTCCGGGACCGACTATCAGCAGTACTTC; CDR3: CASSPSGTDYQQYF
length: 13; V: TRBV6-5; J: TRBJ2-7; size: .; D: .; DNA: TGTGCCAGCAGTATGGGTGGCAGGTACGAGCAGTACTTC; CDR3: CASSMGGRYEQYF
length: 14; V: TRBV5-1; J: TRBJ1-2; size: .; D: .; DNA: TGCGCCAGCACAGAGGTGGAGGGCCTCTATGGCTACACCTTC; CDR3: CASTEVEGLYGYTF
length: 13; V: TRBV29-1; J: TRBJ2-5; size: .; D: TRBD1; DNA: TGCAGCGTTGAAAAGGTGGAGGGACAGGACGAATACTTC; CDR3: CSVEKVEGQDEYF
length: 11; V: TRBV12-3/TRBV12-4; J: TRBJ1-1; size: .; D: .; DNA: TGTGCCAGCACTCGTCACACTGAAGCTTTCTTT; CDR3: CASTRHTEAFF
length: 16; V: TRBV3-1/TRBV3-2; J: TRBJ1-6; size: .; D: TRBD1; DNA: TGTGCCAGCAGCCAAGAGGGACAGGGGGCCAATTCACCCCTCCACTTT; CDR3: CASSQEGQGANSPLHF
length: 14; V: TRBV6-5; J: TRBJ1-5; size: .; D: .; DNA: TGTGCCAGCACCCCAGACAGCTCTAATCAGCCCCAGCATTTT; CDR3: CASTPDSSNQPQHF
length: 13; V: TRBV19; J: TRBJ2-3; size: .; D: .; DNA: TGTGCCAGTAGTATGAGCCGCCCAGATACGCAGTATTTT; CDR3: CASSMSRPDTQYF
length: 17; V: TRBV7-2; J: TRBJ2-1; size: .; D: TRBD1; DNA: TGTGCCAGCAGCTGGTCCCGGGACAGGGCACTAATCGGTGAGCAGTTCTTC; CDR3: CASSWSRDRALIGEQFF
length: 14; V: TRBV5-4; J: TRBJ1-1; size: .; D: .; DNA: TGTGCCAGCAGCTTGGTGGCACCAAACACTGAAGCTTTCTTT; CDR3: CASSLVAPNTEAFF
length: 13; V: TRBV27; J: TRBJ1-5; size: .; D: .; DNA: TGTGCCAGCAGTTTATCGGGCAATCAGCCCCAGCATTTT; CDR3: CASSLSGNQPQHF
length: 15; V: TRBV7-7; J: TRBJ2-3; size: .; D: TRBD2; DNA: TGTGCCAGCAGCCTGACTAGCGGGGGGGCCCCTACGCAGTATTTT; CDR3: CASSLTSGGAPTQYF
length: 15; V: TRBV19; J: TRBJ1-5; size: .; D: TRBD1; DNA: TGTGCCAGTAGTACTTCAGGGGGAAGCAATCAGCCCCAGCATTTT; CDR3: CASSTSGGSNQPQHF
length: 15; V: TRBV5-1; J: TRBJ2-3; size: .; D: TRBD1; DNA: TGCGCCAGCAGCCCAGGACAGGAGTACACAGATACGCAGTATTTT; CDR3: CASSPGQEYTDTQYF
length: 12; V: TRBV11-3; J: TRBJ2-3; size: .; D: .; DNA: TGTGCCAGCAGCGATTCGACGGTTACGCAGTATTTT; CDR3: CASSDSTVTQYF
length: 17; V: TRBV18; J: TRBJ1-3; size: .; D: .; DNA: TGTGCCAGCTCACCACAGTTCTCGGCGAGCTCTGGAAACACCATATATTTT; CDR3: CASSPQFSASSGNTIYF
length: 13; V: TRBV5-4; J: TRBJ2-1; size: .; D: TRBD1; DNA: TGTGCCAGCAGTGGACAGGGCGACAATGAGCAGTTCTTC; CDR3: CASSGQGDNEQFF
length: 17; V: TRBV3-1/TRBV3-2; J: TRBJ2-1; size: once; D: TRBD1; DNA: TGTGCCAGCAGCCCGCTTGGGACAGGGGGCCGGGACAATGAGCAGTTCTTC; CDR3: CASSPLGTGGRDNEQFF
length: 14; V: TRBV27; J: TRBJ1-6; size: .; D: .; DNA: TGTGCCAGCAGTTTACGGGGGGTAGAATCACCCCTCCACTTT; CDR3: CASSLRGVESPLHF
length: 14; V: TRBV5-1; J: TRBJ2-1; size: .; D: TRBD1; DNA: TGCGCCAGCAGCTATAATGAACAGGGGAGTGAGCAGTTCTTC; CDR3: CASSYNEQGSEQFF
length: 14; V: TRBV19; J: TRBJ1-2; size: .; D: .; DNA: TGTGCCAGTAGCCTAGAGGTCACAGGCGGCGGCTACACCTTC; CDR3: CASSLEVTGGGYTF
length: 11; V: TRBV2; J: TRBJ1-2; size: .; D: .; DNA: TGTGCCAGCGGATACAGGGTTGGCTACACCTTC; CDR3: CASGYRVGYTF
length: 12; V: TRBV3-1/TRBV3-2; J: TRBJ2-4; size: .; D: .; DNA: TGTGCCAGCAGCCAAGAGAGAAACATTCAGTACTTC; CDR3: CASSQERNIQYF
length: 13; V: TRBV30; J: TRBJ1-1; size: .; D: .; DNA: TGTGCCTGGAGTTATGGGGTGAACACTGAAGCTTTCTTT; CDR3: CAWSYGVNTEAFF
length: 14; V: TRBV18; J: TRBJ2-3; size: .; D: TRBD1; DNA: TGTGCCAGCTCACCACAACAGGGGGAAAATACGCAGTATTTT; CDR3: CASSPQQGENTQYF
length: 13; V: TRBV18; J: TRBJ2-1; size: .; D: .; DNA: TGTGCCAGCTCACCAGAAACCTACAATGAGCAGTTCTTC; CDR3: CASSPETYNEQFF
length: 15; V: TRBV6-5; J: TRBJ2-2; size: .; D: .; DNA: TGTGCCAGCATTCGGGGCCTAATAAACACCGGGGAGCTGTTTTTT; CDR3: CASIRGLINTGELFF
length: 17; V: TRBV24-1; J: TRBJ2-3; size: .; D: .; DNA: TGTGCCACCAGTGGGGTAAAGGGGGTATCGGGCACAGATACGCAGTATTTT; CDR3: CATSGVKGVSGTDTQYF
length: 15; V: TRBV5-1; J: TRBJ2-3; size: .; D: TRBD1; DNA: TGCGCCAGCAGCTTGGGGACAGGGCCCACAGATACGCAGTATTTT; CDR3: CASSLGTGPTDTQYF
length: 18; V: TRBV28; J: TRBJ1-6; size: .; D: TRBD1; DNA: TGTGCCAGCAGTCCCACAGGGGATACGAGCTCCTATAATTCACCCCTCCACTTT; CDR3: CASSPTGDTSSYNSPLHF
length: 17; V: TRBV3-1/TRBV3-2; J: TRBJ1-1; size: .; D: TRBD1; DNA: TGTGCCAGCAGCCGCCCGCAGACAGGGGGGTCGAACACTGAAGCTTTCTTT; CDR3: CASSRPQTGGSNTEAFF
length: 14; V: TRBV5-1; J: TRBJ1-1; size: .; D: .; DNA: TGCGCCAGCAGCTTGGGGGGCAGGAGCACTGAAGCTTTCTTT; CDR3: CASSLGGRSTEAFF
length: 14; V: TRBV19; J: TRBJ2-7; size: .; D: .; DNA: TGTGCCAGTAGTCCGAGGGGAATCAACTACGAGCAGTACTTC; CDR3: CASSPRGINYEQYF
length: 18; V: TRBV12-1; J: TRBJ2-3; size: .; D: .; DNA: TGTGCCAGCAGCTTTCGCCGGACTAGCGGGGCAAGCACAGATACGCAGTATTTT; CDR3: CASSFRRTSGASTDTQYF